This TCR beta chain stems from a study of blood T cell repertoires in COVID-19. Overall study: PBMCs, B-cell-depleted T cells, or T cells were the source of the cDNA or gDNA that made up the material.

The method was immunoSEQ multiplex PCR; TCRdb's version includes in-frame clones alone and lacks a portion of them. Of fewer than 110,000 clones listed, approximately 92% are singletons. V was trimmed by 4 bases and J by 3 bases, leaving 13 bases between them. The germline V gene encodes CDR1 MDHEN and CDR2 SYDVKM. The CDR3 spans 14 residues. The chain recombines TRBV28 with TRBJ2-7; possibly TRBD1 for D (6 bases). Sequenced material: peripheral blood. The sequence was obtained from a man aged 50-60 years with active COVID-19. Here the CDR3 reads CASSSGTLFYEQYF. The DNA for the CDR3 is TGTGCCAGCAGTTCCGGGACATTATTCTACGAGCAGTACTTC.